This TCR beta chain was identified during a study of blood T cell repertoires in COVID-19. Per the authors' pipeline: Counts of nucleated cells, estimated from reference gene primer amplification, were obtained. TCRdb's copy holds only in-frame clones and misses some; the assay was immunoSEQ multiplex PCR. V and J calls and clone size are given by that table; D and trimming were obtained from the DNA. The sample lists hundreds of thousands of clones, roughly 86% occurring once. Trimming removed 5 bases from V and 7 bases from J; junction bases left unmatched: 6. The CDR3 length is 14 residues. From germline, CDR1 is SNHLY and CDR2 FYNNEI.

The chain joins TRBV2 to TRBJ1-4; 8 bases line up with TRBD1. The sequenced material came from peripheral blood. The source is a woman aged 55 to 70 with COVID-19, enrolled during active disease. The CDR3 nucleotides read TGTGCCAGCAGTTTGAACAGGGGGGGTGAAAAACTGTTTTTT. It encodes CASSLNRGGEKLFF.